The rows below give T cell receptor beta chains drawn from one sample of a study of post-analysis software for immune sequencing data. TCRdb redid the calling of the PCR reads with MiXCR, one entry per CDR3 protein. The sample records roughly 580,000 distinct CDR3 sequences, roughly 40% being singletons. Sequencing input: blood. The receptors derive from a girl between 10 and 17 years old with multiple sclerosis. Each CDR3 is given with its conserved first and last residue. A D gene is named only where the DNA matches it firmly. Clone sizes are given selectively: once, few, many, or a class where the clone is expanded.

v_gene	abundance	j_gene	d_gene	CDR3nt	CDR3aa
TRBV5-1	-	TRBJ1-2	-	TGCGCCAGCAGCTTGGAGCGACCGGCGGATGGCTACACCTTC	CASSLERPADGYTF
TRBV5-1	-	TRBJ1-1	-	TGCGCCAGCAGCTTGGATCATGGTAGTGCAAAAACTGAAGCTTTCTTT	CASSLDHGSAKTEAFF
TRBV5-1	-	TRBJ2-3	-	TGCGCCAGCAGCTCCGGGACCCCTAGCACAGATACGCAGTATTTT	CASSSGTPSTDTQYF
TRBV27	-	TRBJ1-2	-	TGTGCCAGCAGGGTAGACAGCAACTATGGCTACACCTTC	CASRVDSNYGYTF
TRBV2	few	TRBJ2-6	TRBD1	TGTGCCAGTACAGGGGCAGGGGCCAACGTCCTGACTTTC	CASTGAGANVLTF
TRBV5-4	-	TRBJ2-3	-	TGTACCAGCAGCTTGTTGGGATGGGATACGCAGTATTTT	CTSSLLGWDTQYF
TRBV5-1	many	TRBJ2-1	-	TGCGCCAGCAGCTTGGATTCCTACAATGAGCAGTTCTTC	CASSLDSYNEQFF
TRBV25-1	-	TRBJ2-7	-	TGTGCCAGCAGTGAGCAAGGGAGGACCTACGAGCAGTACTTC	CASSEQGRTYEQYF
TRBV3-1	-	TRBJ2-7	TRBD2	TGTGCCAGCAGACCTACTAGCGGGACTTACGAGCAGTACTTC	CASRPTSGTYEQYF
TRBV12-3/TRBV12-4	few	TRBJ2-1	-	TGTGCCAGCAGTTTCCCTCAAGAGTACAATGAGCAGTTCTTC	CASSFPQEYNEQFF
TRBV12-3/TRBV12-4	-	TRBJ2-3	-	TGTGCCAGCAGTTTCAAGCGCGGCCCAGATACGCAGTATTTT	CASSFKRGPDTQYF
TRBV6-5	-	TRBJ2-7	TRBD2	TGTGCCAGCGGACGTTATAGCGGGGCCTCCTACGAGCAGTACTTC	CASGRYSGASYEQYF
TRBV7-9	-	TRBJ2-5	-	TGTGCCAGCAGCCGGCCCACATCGGAGACCCAGTACTTC	CASSRPTSETQYF
TRBV7-2	-	TRBJ1-6	-	TGTGCCAGCAGCTTAGGGGGCGGGAGCTCCTATAATTCACCCCTCCACTTT	CASSLGGGSSYNSPLHF
TRBV19	-	TRBJ2-7	TRBD2	TGTGCCAGTAGTCCCCGGGGGGGCCACGAGCAGTACTTC	CASSPRGGHEQYF
TRBV6-6	few	TRBJ2-1	-	TGTGCCAGCAGTTACTTCACCGGGCCCCGTGGGGATGAGCAGTTCTTC	CASSYFTGPRGDEQFF
TRBV5-6	-	TRBJ2-1	TRBD2	TGTGCCAGCAGCGGACAGGGACTAGCGGGAGGCAATGAGCAGTTCTTC	CASSGQGLAGGNEQFF
TRBV5-1	few	TRBJ2-1	-	TGCGCCAGCAGCCCATTGGACACTTACAATGAGCAGTTCTTC	CASSPLDTYNEQFF
TRBV11-2	-	TRBJ2-3	TRBD1	TGTGCCAGCAGCTCACAGGGGGCCGGCATAGATACGCAGTATTTT	CASSSQGAGIDTQYF
TRBV7-8	-	TRBJ2-3	-	TGTGCCAGCAGCCTAAGGCTAGACTCCACAGATACGCAGTATTTT	CASSLRLDSTDTQYF
TRBV9	few	TRBJ2-7	TRBD1	TGTGCCAGCAGCGTAGGGAGGACAGGGGTTTTCGAGCAGTACTTC	CASSVGRTGVFEQYF
TRBV12-3/TRBV12-4	few	TRBJ1-4	-	TGTGCCAGCAGCGACATAGGGGGGGCCAGGCAACATGAAAAACTGTTTTTT	CASSDIGGARQHEKLFF
TRBV4-1	few	TRBJ2-3	-	TGCGCCAGCAGCCAAGATGGCGGCCTTAGCACAGATACGCAGTATTTT	CASSQDGGLSTDTQYF
TRBV6-6	-	TRBJ2-3	-	TGTGCCAGCAGGCCCGGCGCAGATACGCAGTATTTT	CASRPGADTQYF
TRBV12-3/TRBV12-4	few	TRBJ2-5	-	-	CASSFGPGRSQETQYF
TRBV10-2	few	TRBJ2-1	TRBD1	TGCGCCAGCAGGCCAGGGGGCAATGAGCAGTTCTTC	CASRPGGNEQFF
TRBV6-6	-	TRBJ2-3	TRBD2	TGTGCCGGATCCAGGCTAGCGGGAGTGGCAGATACGCAGTATTTT	CAGSRLAGVADTQYF
TRBV5-1	few	TRBJ1-1	-	TGTGCCAGCAGCTTAGGGGGGCAGAACACTGAAGCTTTCTTT	CASSLGGQNTEAFF
TRBV10-3	-	TRBJ2-7	-	TGTGCCATCAGTGATAGGAGGGGCCTGGGCGAGCAGTACTTC	CAISDRRGLGEQYF
TRBV12-3/TRBV12-4	-	TRBJ2-3	TRBD2	TGTGCCTCCCTACGAGGCGGGAGTCGTGCAGATACGCAGTATTTT	CASLRGGSRADTQYF